This T cell receptor (beta chain) was recovered during a study of response to subunit inactivated influenza vaccine. Germline assignment: CDR1 SGHVS and CDR2 FQNEAQ. The CDR3 consists of 16 residues. The junction had 7 bases not matched to a gene; V was cut back by 5 bases and J by 5 bases. One entry per CDR3 protein, called by TCRdb with MiXCR from the RT-PCR reads. The sample contains approximately 520,000 distinct CDR3 sequences, around 25% of which appear only once. The rearrangement uses TRBV7-8 and TRBJ2-3; 13 positions match TRBD2. The sample consisted of CD4+ T cells sorted from PBMCs, taken 4 to 6 days after vaccination. The clonotype comes from a man between 45 and 60 years old who received an inactivated influenza vaccine. The DNA for the CDR3 is TGTGCCAGCAGCCCCAGGACTAGCGGGAGTGGAGATACGCAGTATTTT. Its protein is CASSPRTSGSGDTQYF.